This T cell receptor (beta chain) was captured in a study of human T cells and chemical hapten exposure. With regard to this clonotype: Possible read error: a much larger clone is one base away.

Time point denoted: patch test 1, 2 weeks after DPC sensitization. Treatment defined: therapeutic diphenylcyclopropenone sensitization with weekly scalp DPC. The CDR3 has 11 amino acids. V was clipped by 3 bases and J by 8 bases, with 2 bases between them. Germline V CDR1 and CDR2: SGHTA, FQGNSA. A single record per CDR3 protein comes from TCRdb applying MiXCR to the RACE reads. The sample has under 150,000 distinct CDR3 sequences; roughly an eighth are singletons. The chain combines TRBV7-2 with TRBJ1-6; D is undetermined. The sequencing used whole blood, collected in connection with sensitization to the hapten diphenylcyclopropenone (DPC). This clonotype was obtained from a woman in her forties or fifties with alopecia areata. Some clones in this sample may be carry-over from other donors' samples. The CDR3, as DNA: TGTGCCAGCAGCTTGGATTCACCCCTCCACTTT. Its translation is CASSLDSPLHF. Full variable domain (outside the CDR3, taken from reference TRBV7-2 and TRBJ1-6): GAGVSQSPSNKVTEKGKDVELRCDPISGHTALYWYRQSLGQGLEFLIYFQGNSAPDKSGLPSDRFSAERTGGSVSTLTIQRTQQEDSAVYLCASSLDSPLHFGNGTRLTVT.